This is a list of T cell receptor beta chains from one sample in a study of molecular identifiers for immune sequencing clone quantification. TCRdb re-called the PCR reads through MiXCR, storing one row per CDR3 protein. The sample contains 85,000 to 90,000 distinct CDR3 sequences, about 23% of which appear only once. The material sequenced was naive CD8+ T cells from blood, with Jurkat cell RNA spiked in. Source of these receptors: a human donor in good health. Some libraries in this study had Jurkat cell RNA spiked in. CDR3s include the opening cysteine and the closing phenylalanine or tryptophan. Each record gives: clone size, D gene, V gene, J gene, CDR3 protein, CDR3 DNA. D genes are given only for firm matches. Clone size is given for some rows only: seen once, a few or many times, or a class if the clone is expanded.

many	TRBD1	TRBV19	TRBJ1-5	CASSIGTGNQPQHF	TGTGCCAGTAGTATTGGGACAGGGAATCAGCCCCAGCATTTT
few	NA	TRBV21-1	TRBJ1-2	CASSDRQGTKLNYGYTF	TGTGCCAGCAGCGATCGACAGGGGACCAAACTTAACTATGGCTACACCTTC
many	NA	TRBV20-1	TRBJ2-3	CSALEGRDTQYF	TGCAGTGCCCTAGAGGGCCGTGACACGCAGTATTTT
many	TRBD1	TRBV27	TRBJ2-3	CASSLSGQNTQYF	TGTGCCAGCAGTTTATCGGGACAGAATACGCAGTATTTT
NA	TRBD1	TRBV7-9	TRBJ2-3	CASSPKPGQGPVDTQYF	TGTGCCAGCAGCCCGAAACCGGGACAGGGGCCCGTAGATACGCAGTATTTT
NA	NA	TRBV29-1	TRBJ2-2	CSVVSTGELFF	TGCAGCGTTGTGTCCACCGGGGAGCTGTTTTTT
many	NA	TRBV5-1	TRBJ2-5	CASSLGPGAVETQYF	TGCGCCAGCAGCTTGGGACCGGGGGCGGTGGAGACCCAGTACTTC
NA	NA	TRBV2	TRBJ2-1	CASGEDTGSYNEQFF	TGTGCCAGCGGTGAAGACACCGGCTCCTACAATGAGCAGTTCTTC
NA	NA	TRBV20-1	TRBJ2-1	CSARAGYYNEQFF	TGCAGTGCGAGGGCGGGGTACTACAATGAGCAGTTCTTC
NA	TRBD2	TRBV9	TRBJ2-1	CASSTLIGLAGNEQFF	TGTGCCAGCAGCACCCTCATTGGACTAGCGGGCAATGAGCAGTTCTTC
once	TRBD1	TRBV5-4	TRBJ2-3	CASSTDRGSLSTDTQYF	TGTGCCAGCAGTACGGACAGGGGGAGCCTTAGCACAGATACGCAGTATTTT
many	NA	TRBV7-6	TRBJ2-5	CASSLNILGYQETQYF	TGTGCCAGCAGCTTAAATATCCTCGGGTACCAAGAGACCCAGTACTTC
many	NA	TRBV6-2/TRBV6-3	TRBJ1-1	CASSYPTGGQLNTEAFF	TGTGCCAGCAGTTACCCAACGGGAGGCCAACTGAACACTGAAGCTTTCTTT
NA	TRBD1	TRBV5-4	TRBJ2-1	CASSSSDRAYNEQFF	TGTGCCAGCAGCTCATCCGACAGGGCCTACAATGAGCAGTTCTTC
NA	NA	TRBV12-5	TRBJ2-3	CASGGGGGPDTQYF	TGTGCTAGTGGTGGGGGGGGCGGCCCAGATACGCAATATTTT
many	TRBD1	TRBV5-6	TRBJ1-1	CASSSTGTGYTEAFF	TGTGCCAGCAGCTCTACCGGGACAGGGTACACTGAAGCTTTCTTT
NA	TRBD1	TRBV23-1	TRBJ1-1	CASSPGQGASWDTEAFF	TGCGCCAGCTCACCGGGACAGGGGGCTTCTTGGGACACTGAAGCTTTCTTT